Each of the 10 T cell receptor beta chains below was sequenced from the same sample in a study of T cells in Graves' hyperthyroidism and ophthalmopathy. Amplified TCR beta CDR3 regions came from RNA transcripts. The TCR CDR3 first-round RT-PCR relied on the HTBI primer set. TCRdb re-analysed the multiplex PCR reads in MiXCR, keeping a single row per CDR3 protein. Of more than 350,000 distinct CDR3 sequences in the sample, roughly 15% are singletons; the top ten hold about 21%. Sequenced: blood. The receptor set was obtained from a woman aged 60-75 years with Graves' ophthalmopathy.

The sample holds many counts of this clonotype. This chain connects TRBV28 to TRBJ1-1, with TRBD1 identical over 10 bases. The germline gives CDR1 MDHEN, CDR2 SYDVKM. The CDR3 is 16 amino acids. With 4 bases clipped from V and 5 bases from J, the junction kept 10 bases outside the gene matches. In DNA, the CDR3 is TGTGCCAGCAGTTATTTGACAGGGGGCGCGCGTACTGAAGCTTTCTTT. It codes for CASSYLTGGARTEAFF.

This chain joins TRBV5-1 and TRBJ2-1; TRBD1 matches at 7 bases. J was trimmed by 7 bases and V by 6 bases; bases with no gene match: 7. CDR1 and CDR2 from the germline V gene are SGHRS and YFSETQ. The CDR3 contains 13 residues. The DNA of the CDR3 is TGCGCCAGCACCCTCGACAGGGAAAATGAGCAGTTCTTC. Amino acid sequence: CASTLDRENEQFF.

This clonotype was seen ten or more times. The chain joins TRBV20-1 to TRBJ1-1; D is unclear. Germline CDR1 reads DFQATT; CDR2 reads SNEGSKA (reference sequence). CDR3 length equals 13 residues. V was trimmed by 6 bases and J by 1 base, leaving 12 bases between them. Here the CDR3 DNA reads TGCAGTGCCCCCGCCATAAGGAACACTGAAGCTTTCTTT. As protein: CSAPAIRNTEAFF.

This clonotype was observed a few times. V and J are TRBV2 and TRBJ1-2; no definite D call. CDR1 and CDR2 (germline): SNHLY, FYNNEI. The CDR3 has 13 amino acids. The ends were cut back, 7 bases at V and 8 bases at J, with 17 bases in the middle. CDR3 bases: TGTGCCAGCATCCGTGATGGGGTAGAGGGCTACACCTTC. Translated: CASIRDGVEGYTF.

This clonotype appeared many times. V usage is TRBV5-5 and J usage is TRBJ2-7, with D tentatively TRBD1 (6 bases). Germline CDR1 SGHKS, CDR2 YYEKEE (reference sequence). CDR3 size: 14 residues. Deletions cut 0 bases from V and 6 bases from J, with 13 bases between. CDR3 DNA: TGTGCCAGCAGCTTGGTGCAGGGGCTAGGCGAGCAGTACTTC. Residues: CASSLVQGLGEQYF.

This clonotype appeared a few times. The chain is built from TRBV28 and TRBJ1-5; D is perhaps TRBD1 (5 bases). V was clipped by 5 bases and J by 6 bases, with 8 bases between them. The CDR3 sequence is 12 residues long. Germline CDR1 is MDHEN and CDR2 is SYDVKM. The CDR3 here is CASSGASQPQHF. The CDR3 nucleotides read TGTGCCAGCAGTGGGGCGAGTCAGCCCCAGCATTTT.

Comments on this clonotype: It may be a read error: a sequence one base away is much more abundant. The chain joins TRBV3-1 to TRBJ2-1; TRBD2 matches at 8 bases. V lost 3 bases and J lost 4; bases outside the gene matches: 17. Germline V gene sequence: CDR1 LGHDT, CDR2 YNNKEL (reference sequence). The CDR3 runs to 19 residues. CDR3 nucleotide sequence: TGTGCCAGCAGCCAGAGGGGCAAGGGGGGACTAGTGGGATACAATGAGCAGTTCTTC. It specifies CASSQRGKGGLVGYNEQFF.

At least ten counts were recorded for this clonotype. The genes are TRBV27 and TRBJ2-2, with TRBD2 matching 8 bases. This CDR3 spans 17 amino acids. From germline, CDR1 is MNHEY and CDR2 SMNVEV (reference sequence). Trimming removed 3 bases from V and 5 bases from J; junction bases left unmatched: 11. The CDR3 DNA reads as TGTGCCAGCAGTTTTGACGGCGGGAGGTCGGATACCGGGGAGCTGTTTTTT. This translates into CASSFDGGRSDTGELFF.

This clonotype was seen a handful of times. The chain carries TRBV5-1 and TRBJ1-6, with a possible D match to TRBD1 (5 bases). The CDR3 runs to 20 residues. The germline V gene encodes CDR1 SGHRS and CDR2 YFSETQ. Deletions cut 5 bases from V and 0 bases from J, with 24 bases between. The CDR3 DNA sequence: TGCGCCAGCAGACCCCACCGGGACGATCGACTGAGCTCCTATAATTCACCCCTCCACTTT. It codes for CASRPHRDDRLSSYNSPLHF.

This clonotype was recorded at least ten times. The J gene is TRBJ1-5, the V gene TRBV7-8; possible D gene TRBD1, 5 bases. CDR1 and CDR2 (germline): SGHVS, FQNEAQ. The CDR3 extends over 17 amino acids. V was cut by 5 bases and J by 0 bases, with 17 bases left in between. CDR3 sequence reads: CASSPDRDHYSNQPQHF. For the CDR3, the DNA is TGTGCCAGCAGCCCAGACCGGGACCATTATAGCAATCAGCCCCAGCATTTT.